The 11 T cell receptor beta chains given below trace back to one sample, sequenced in a study of cytomegalovirus exposure and HLA in healthy donors. Measured with immunoSEQ multiplex PCR; TCRdb has only the in-frame clones, and not every one. The sample consists of around 150,000 clones, 89% of them appearing once. The sample taken for sequencing was PBMCs. The receptors were sampled from a man between 18 and 35 years old in good health and CMV-seropositive.

This clone occurred once. Other DNA variants within this sample encode the same CDR3. The chain links TRBV18 to TRBJ1-2; TRBD1 aligns across 7 bases. Losses at the gene ends were 6 bases for V and 3 bases for J; bases not matched to a gene: 4. The CDR3 has 13 residues. Germline V gene data show CDR1 as KGHSH and CDR2 as LQKENI. The DNA of the CDR3 is TGTGCCAGCTCGCCCGACAGGGACTATGGCTACACCTTC. Its protein is CASSPDRDYGYTF.

V and J are TRBV15 and TRBJ2-7, with D tentatively TRBD2 (6 bases). V was trimmed by 4 bases and J by 4 bases, leaving 14 bases between them. The germline V gene has CDR1 LNHNV and CDR2 YYDKDF (reference sequence). The CDR3 has 14 residues. The CDR3 protein is CATSKNRDSYEQYF. As DNA, the CDR3 is TGTGCCACCAGCAAAAACCGGGACTCATACGAGCAGTACTTC.

The chain links TRBV5-1 to TRBJ1-1, with TRBD1 matching 8 bases. Germline CDR1 and CDR2: SGHRS and YFSETQ. This CDR3 has 17 residues. V gave up 1 base and J gave up 6 bases; unmatched junction bases: 14. The CDR3 nucleotides read TGCGCCAGCAGCTTGAGACTCCGGGACAGGAGTTCCCCTGAAGCTTTCTTT. This translates into CASSLRLRDRSSPEAFF. Based on the CDR3 plus reference TRBV5-1 and TRBJ1-1, the full variable domain is KAGVTQTPRYLIKTRGQQVTLSCSPISGHRSVSWYQQTPGQGLQFLFEYFSETQRNKGNFPGRFSGRQFSNSRSEMNVSTLELGDSALYLCASSLRLRDRSSPEAFFGQGTRLTVV.

This rearrangement joins TRBV7-8 to TRBJ2-7; no firm D call. Germline lookup yields CDR1 SGHVS and CDR2 FQNEAQ. The CDR3 is made up of 12 amino acids. Trimming pared 1 base from V and 7 bases from J, leaving 8 bases between. The CDR3 sequence is CASSLVAEEQYF. The CDR3 bases are TGTGCCAGCAGCTTAGTAGCAGAAGAGCAGTACTTC.

The chain links TRBV11-3 to TRBJ2-1; D possibly corresponds to TRBD2 (5 bases). With 3 bases removed from V and 9 bases from J, the gap between germline ends came to 6 bases. In germline, CDR1 is SGHNT, CDR2 YENEEA. This CDR3 is built from 11 residues. The chain's CDR3 is CASSLGSEQFF. CDR3 coding DNA: TGTGCCAGCAGCTTGGGGAGTGAGCAGTTCTTC. Looking up the rest from reference TRBV11-3 and TRBJ2-1 gives the full variable domain: EAGVVQSPRYKIIEKKQPVAFWCNPISGHNTLYWYLQNLGQGPELLIRYENEEAVDDSQLPKDRFSAERLKGVDSTLKIQPAELGDSAVYLCASSLGSEQFFGPGTRLTVL.

CDR3: CASRLTDSSYEQYF. CDR3 bases: TGCGCCAGCCGGCTTACCGACAGCTCCTACGAGCAGTACTTC. The V call is TRBV5-1, the J call TRBJ2-7; TRBD1 is a possible D gene (5 bases). CDR3 length: 14 residues. CDR1 is SGHRS and CDR2 is YFSETQ in the germline V gene. V lost 7 bases, J lost 0 bases, and 14 bases lay in between.

V usage is TRBV10-3 and J usage is TRBJ1-5; D not certain. The germline gives CDR1 ENHRY, CDR2 SYGVKD. The CDR3 is made up of 12 amino acids. Trimming cost V 0 bases and J 7 bases, with 4 bases left between them. The CDR3, as DNA: TGTGCCATCAGTGAGTCCGGGCAGCCCCAGCATTTT. The encoded protein is CAISESGQPQHF.

Turning to this clone: Other DNA variants within this sample encode the same CDR3. The chain links TRBV30 to TRBJ1-2, with D perhaps TRBD1 (6 bases). CDR3 length equals 15 residues. Germline lookup yields CDR1 GTSNPN and CDR2 SVGIG (reference sequence). Deletions cut 1 base from V and 5 bases from J, with 17 bases between. The CDR3 coding sequence is TGTGCCTGGAGTGGGGAGACAGGAGCTTGGTATGGCTACACCTTC. It is translated as CAWSGETGAWYGYTF.

The chain employs TRBV19 and TRBJ1-5; 9 nucleotides align to TRBD1. CDR1 and CDR2 from the germline V gene are LNHDA and SQIVND (reference sequence). Trimming took 3 bases from V and 2 from J; bases not matched to a gene: 8. The CDR3 spans 17 residues. CDR3 protein: CASSIRDRVWGNQPQHF. CDR3 in DNA: TGTGCCAGTAGTATCAGGGACAGGGTATGGGGCAATCAGCCCCAGCATTTT.

The rearrangement uses TRBV13 and TRBJ2-1, with D possibly matching TRBD1 (6 bases). The CDR3 totals 15 residues. V lost 3 bases, J lost 4 bases, and 13 bases lay in between. Looked up from germline, CDR1 is PRHDT and CDR2 is FYEKMQ (reference sequence). The DNA for the CDR3 is TGTGCCAGCAGCTTTGGGGGACATGGATACAATGAGCAGTTCTTC. Protein sequence: CASSFGGHGYNEQFF.

The chain is built from TRBV7-9 and TRBJ2-1; a possible D gene is TRBD1 (6 bases). CDR1 is SEHNR and CDR2 is FQNEAQ in the germline V gene (reference sequence). V lost 1 base and J lost 8, with 18 bases in between. This CDR3 spans 16 amino acids. CDR3 sequence reads: CASSLVVTQGRDEQFF. The CDR3 DNA is TGTGCCAGCAGCTTAGTCGTAACACAGGGACGGGATGAGCAGTTCTTC.